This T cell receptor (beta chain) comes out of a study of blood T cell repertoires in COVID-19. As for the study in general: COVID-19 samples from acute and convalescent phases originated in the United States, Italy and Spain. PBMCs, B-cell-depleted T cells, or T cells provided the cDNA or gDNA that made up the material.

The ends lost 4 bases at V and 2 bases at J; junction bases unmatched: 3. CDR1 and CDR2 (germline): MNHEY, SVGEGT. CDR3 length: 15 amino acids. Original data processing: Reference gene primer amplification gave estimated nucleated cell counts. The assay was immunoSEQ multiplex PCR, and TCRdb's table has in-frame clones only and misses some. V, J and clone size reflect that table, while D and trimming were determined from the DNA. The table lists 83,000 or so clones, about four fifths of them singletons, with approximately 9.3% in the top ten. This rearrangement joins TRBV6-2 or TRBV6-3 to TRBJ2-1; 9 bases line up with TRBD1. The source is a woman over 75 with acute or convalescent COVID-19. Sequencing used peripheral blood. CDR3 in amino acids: CASSSGQGTYNEQFF. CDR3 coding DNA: TGTGCCAGCAGTTCCGGACAGGGGACCTACAATGAGCAGTTCTTC.